The 2 T cell receptor beta chains below come from one sample, sequenced in a study. TCRdb passed the RT-PCR reads through MiXCR, listing each CDR3 protein once. The data contain hundreds of thousands of distinct CDR3 sequences, around 14% of them singletons. The sample comprised memory CD4+ T cells from blood. The receptors come from a female donor in good health, serving as a healthy control.

The CDR3 spells CASSLLTENNSPLHF. The CDR3, as DNA: TGTGCCAGCAGTTTATTAACAGAGAATAATTCACCCCTCCACTTT. The rearrangement uses TRBV27 and TRBJ1-6; no definite D call. The CDR3 runs 15 residues. CDR1 is MNHEY, CDR2 SMNVEV, per germline (reference sequence). V lost 1 base, J lost 5 bases, and 9 bases lay in between.

The table lists this clonotype with a few counts. The chain recombines TRBV6-5 with TRBJ1-1; 7 bases align to TRBD1. CDR1 is MNHEY and CDR2 is SVGAGI in the germline V gene. This CDR3 contains 14 residues. Germline trimming cut 7 bases from V and 1 base from J; bases unmatched to any gene: 6. Written as DNA, the CDR3 is TGTGCCAGCACCATCACAGGGGCGAACACTGAAGCTTTCTTT. It yields the protein CASTITGANTEAFF.